This T cell receptor (beta chain) comes out of a study of T-cell memory formation after mild COVID-19. At the level of the study: Largely, TCR clusters stayed within a single donor. Overall study findings and caveats: From day 15 to 85, contracting clones were balanced between CD4 and CD8, whereas later expanders leaned toward CD4+.

This clonotype was detected many times. The antigen is not known. Germline CDR1 and CDR2: SGHRS and YFSETQ. Deletions cut 4 bases from V and 3 bases from J, with 13 bases between. CDR3 length: 14 amino acids. MiXCR was run by TCRdb on the 5' RACE reads, yielding one entry per CDR3 protein. This sample has tens of thousands of distinct CDR3 sequences, with approximately 12% found just once. The chain couples TRBV5-1 to TRBJ1-1; D possibly corresponds to TRBD1 (6 bases). This clonotype originated in a man between 18 and 29 years old who had mild COVID-19 (a few samples of this study predate the infection). Cell type and time point are not known. The sample comprised PBMCs or a T cell subset sorted from them (not recorded which). The CDR3 bases are TGCGCCAGCAGCACCAGGGGCTCGGACACTGAAGCTTTCTTT. Residues: CASSTRGSDTEAFF.